This is a list of T cell receptor beta chains from one sample in a study of human T cells and chemical hapten exposure. TCRdb recomputed calls from the RACE reads with MiXCR, one row per CDR3 protein. The sample has approximately 180,000 distinct CDR3 sequences, roughly 30% seen once. The sample was whole blood, taken in connection with sensitization to the hapten diphenylcyclopropenone (DPC). All receptors derive from a woman in her twenties or thirties with alopecia areata. Some clones in this sample may be carry-over from other donors' samples. Each CDR3 is given with its conserved first and last residue. Each record gives: J gene, V gene, clone size, D gene, CDR3 protein, CDR3 DNA. The D gene is left open where the match is weak. A row's size may be missing; if present it is once, few, many or a size class.

TRBJ2-1 TRBV9 few TRBD1 CASSVRGDRGRNEQFF TGTGCCAGCAGCGTACGGGGGGACAGGGGAAGGAATGAGCAGTTCTTC
TRBJ1-1 TRBV11-1 NA TRBD1 CASSDRGLTEAFF TGTGCCAGCAGCGACAGGGGGCTCACTGAAGCTTTCTTT
TRBJ2-7 TRBV2 NA TRBD2 CASRTPGTSIHEQYF TGTGCCAGCAGAACCCCCGGGACTAGCATCCACGAGCAGTACTTC
TRBJ2-4 TRBV20-1 NA NA CSARNDKNIQYF TGCAGTGCTAGAAATGACAAAAACATTCAGTACTTC
TRBJ2-3 TRBV29-1 NA TRBD2 CSGRDYTDTQYF TGCAGCGGGAGGGACTATACAGATACGCAGTATTTT
TRBJ2-1 TRBV24-1 NA NA CATKGTENEQFF TGTGCCACCAAGGGGACCGAGAATGAGCAGTTCTTC
TRBJ1-2 TRBV25-1 few NA CASSPAGTSYGYTF TGTGCCAGCAGTCCCGCCGGGACAAGCTATGGCTACACCTTC
TRBJ2-7 TRBV28 many TRBD1 CASSPRQGPYEQYF TGTGCCAGCAGTCCCCGACAGGGCCCCTACGAGCAGTACTTC
TRBJ2-1 TRBV27 NA NA CASSLSGTQYNEQFF TGTGCCAGCAGTTTATCAGGGACCCAATACAATGAGCAGTTCTTC
TRBJ1-2 TRBV6-2/TRBV6-3 NA NA CASSTSGRRFYGYTF TGTGCCAGCAGTACCTCCGGACGGCGATTCTATGGCTACACCTTC
TRBJ1-2 TRBV2 NA NA CASSEMRYGYTF TGTGCCAGCAGTGAAATGAGATATGGCTACACCTTC